Given below is one T cell receptor (beta chain) in context. The sample is drawn from a study of blood T cell repertoires in COVID-19. Overall study context: Both acute and convalescent COVID-19 samples were obtained from the United States, Italy and Spain. The analysed material was cDNA or gDNA that came from T cells, B-cell-depleted T cells, or PBMCs.

The method was immunoSEQ multiplex PCR; TCRdb's version includes in-frame clones alone and lacks a portion of them. The profile shows approximately 390,000 clones, 70% to 90% of them singletons. The CDR3 length is 15 residues. Germline V gives CDR1 MGHRA, CDR2 YSYEKL. Trimming removed 4 bases at V and 0 bases at J, with 13 bases between. It was during active infection that Seattle patients were enrolled and then longitudinally followed. The sequencing sample was made of peripheral blood. The receptor comes from an older woman with COVID-19, enrolled during active disease. J is TRBJ2-7 and V is TRBV4-1; D may be TRBD1 (5 bases). Here the CDR3 reads CASSRQDSSSYEQYF. The CDR3 nucleotides are TGCGCCAGCAGCCGGCAAGACAGCAGCTCCTACGAGCAGTACTTC.